Following are 3 T cell receptor beta chains from one sample sequenced in a study of T cells in Graves' hyperthyroidism and ophthalmopathy. Amplified regions were TCR beta CDR3 sequences from RNA transcripts. The HTBI set primed first-round TCR CDR3 RT-PCR. TCRdb re-analysed the multiplex PCR reads in MiXCR, keeping a single row per CDR3 protein. This table holds roughly 380,000 distinct CDR3 sequences, approximately 15% found once. The sample taken for sequencing was blood. These receptors all come from a woman aged 55-69 years with Graves' hyperthyroidism.

This clonotype came up many times. The chain combines TRBV6-6 with TRBJ1-2; perhaps TRBD1 as D (5 bases). The CDR3 has 15 residues. The V and J ends lost 0 bases and 7 bases respectively, with 15 bases between them. From germline, CDR1 is MNHNY and CDR2 SVGAGI (reference sequence). CDR3: CASSYSQGRFGGYTF. The CDR3 DNA reads TGTGCCAGCAGTTACTCTCAGGGAAGGTTCGGTGGCTACACCTTC.

In its sample, this clonotype was seen many times. The J gene is TRBJ2-7, the V gene TRBV20-1; TRBD1 or TRBD2 may be the D gene (5 bases each). This CDR3 is 14 amino acids long. V was clipped by 4 bases and J by 2 bases, with 15 bases between them. CDR1 is DFQATT and CDR2 is SNEGSKA in the germline V gene (reference sequence). The CDR3 here is CSATPLGPTYEQYF. The CDR3 DNA follows: TGCAGTGCTACCCCTCTGGGACCGACCTACGAGCAGTACTTC.

There are many counts of this clonotype. The genes are TRBV29-1 and TRBJ1-6; 10 bases agree with TRBD1. Germline-derived CDR1 and CDR2 are SQVTM and ANQGSEA. The CDR3 has 14 residues. After removal of 5 bases from V and 7 bases from J, the junction contained 5 bases not matched to a gene. CDR3 nucleotide sequence: TGCAGCGTTCGCGAGACAGGGGGCAATTCACCCCTCCACTTT. As protein: CSVRETGGNSPLHF. The whole variable domain, filled in from reference TRBV29-1 and TRBJ1-6, reads SAVISQKPSRDICQRGTSLTIQCQVDSQVTMMFWYRQQPGQSLTLIATANQGSEATYESGFVIDKFPISRPNLTFSTLTVSNMSPEDSSIYLCSVRETGGNSPLHFGNGTRLTVT.